This TCR beta chain was obtained from a study of blood T cell repertoires in COVID-19. The length of the CDR3 is 14 residues. CDR1 and CDR2 (germline): MNHEY, SMNVEV (reference sequence). About this clone: Relative to the germline gene, one junction end is altered; a read error may explain this.

Original handling: Amplifying reference gene primers gave estimates of nucleated cell counts. Assay used: immunoSEQ multiplex PCR; TCRdb lists only in-frame clones, some missing. D and trimming come from the DNA, and the V and J calls and clone size come from that table. The profile shows around 150,000 clones, around 80% of them singletons. Cohort allocation depended upon clinical history that participants reported. J is TRBJ1-3 and V is TRBV27, with 8 nucleotides matching TRBD1. The sequencing input was PBMCs or T cells enriched from blood (not recorded which). This TCR came from an older woman who had recovered from COVID-19. The CDR3 spells CASSPDRARNTVYF. The DNA of the CDR3 is TGTGCCAGCAGTCCGGACAGGGCAAGAAACACCGTATATTTT.